A selection of T cell receptor beta chains follows, all from one sample in a study of CD8+ T cells in alopecia areata. The assay was immunoSEQ multiplex PCR, and TCRdb's table has in-frame clones only and misses some. The sample lists some 170,000 clones, around 63% occurring once. The sample here was CD4+ T cells sorted from blood, taken at week 0. The receptors here all came from a human donor with alopecia areata. Both conserved end residues are part of each CDR3. A D gene is named only where the DNA matches it firmly. Only part of the rows carry a size: once, few, many, or a class if the clone is expanded.

j_call | d_call | cdr3_length | v_call | clone_size | cdr3_nt | cdr3_aa
TRBJ2-3 | TRBD1 | 16 | TRBV5-1 | - | TGCGCCAGCAGCCGGGGACAGGGGACAAGCACAGATACGCAGTATTTT | CASSRGQGTSTDTQYF
TRBJ1-1 | - | 15 | TRBV2 | - | TGTGCCAGCAGCGAGGAGGGGACCATGAACACTGAAGCTTTCTTT | CASSEEGTMNTEAFF
TRBJ2-3 | - | 13 | TRBV9 | - | TGTGCCAGCAGCGTAGCTTTCGCAGATACGCAGTATTTT | CASSVAFADTQYF
TRBJ1-5 | - | 12 | TRBV29-1 | - | TGCAGCGTTGGTGAGGGAGCGGAGCCCCAGCATTTT | CSVGEGAEPQHF
TRBJ2-2 | - | 14 | TRBV5-4 | - | TGTGCCAGCAGCTCAGGGAGTAGGACCGGGGAGCTGTTTTTT | CASSSGSRTGELFF
TRBJ2-7 | - | 15 | TRBV6-5 | - | TGTGCCAGCAGTTACTCTCACAAGGGGGTCTACGAGCAGTACTTC | CASSYSHKGVYEQYF
TRBJ1-2 | - | 16 | TRBV29-1 | - | TGCAGCGTTGAAGAGTACAGACGGTTAGCTAACTATGGCTACACCTTC | CSVEEYRRLANYGYTF
TRBJ2-7 | - | 15 | TRBV29-1 | - | TGCAGCGTTGACCGGGGTACCGCACCGGGCTGCGAGCAGTACTTC | CSVDRGTAPGCEQYF
TRBJ2-5 | - | 16 | TRBV5-1 | once | TGCGCCAGCAGCTTGGGCCAAGCAGGACGTTGGGAGACCCAGTACTTC | CASSLGQAGRWETQYF
TRBJ2-3 | TRBD1 | 16 | TRBV25-1 | - | TGTGCCAGCAGTGGATTCGCGGGGACAGGGACAGATACGCAGTATTTT | CASSGFAGTGTDTQYF
TRBJ2-5 | TRBD1 | 12 | TRBV29-1 | few | TGCAGCACCTCGGGACAGCAAGAGACCCAGTACTTC | CSTSGQQETQYF
TRBJ2-3 | - | 12 | TRBV29-1 | few | TGCAGCGTTGGTTTGTCAGGAGATACGCAGTATTTT | CSVGLSGDTQYF
TRBJ2-7 | - | 12 | TRBV29-1 | - | TGCAGCGTCCGCAATGGCCCCTACGAGCAGTACTTC | CSVRNGPYEQYF
TRBJ2-2 | TRBD1 | 15 | TRBV2 | few | TGTGCCAGCAGTGGACAGGGACGTAACACCGGGGAGCTGTTTTTT | CASSGQGRNTGELFF
TRBJ1-6 | - | 15 | TRBV10-3 | - | TGTGCCATCAGTGAGTTACTCGGGAGGAATTCACCCCTCCACTTT | CAISELLGRNSPLHF
TRBJ2-6 | - | 14 | TRBV6-4 | few | TGTGCCAGCAGTAGGGACTCTGGGGCCAACGTCCTGACTTTC | CASSRDSGANVLTF
TRBJ1-4 | TRBD1 | 14 | TRBV30 | - | TGTGCCTGGAGTACGGGACAGGGAAATGAAAAACTGTTTTTT | CAWSTGQGNEKLFF
TRBJ2-3 | TRBD2 | 16 | TRBV15 | - | TGTGCCACCAGCAGAGCCCTAGCGGAGGGGCCTGATACGCAGTATTTT | CATSRALAEGPDTQYF
TRBJ1-6 | - | 14 | TRBV30 | - | TGTGCCTGGACCGGGGAGGCCTATAATTCACCCCTCCACTTT | CAWTGEAYNSPLHF
TRBJ1-2 | - | 14 | TRBV7-2 | few | TGTGCCAGCAGCTCCACAGGGTCCCGATATGGCTACACCTTC | CASSSTGSRYGYTF
TRBJ2-3 | TRBD2 | 16 | TRBV19 | - | TGTGCCAGTAGTTATGGGCTAGCGGGGGCCACAGATACGCAGTATTTT | CASSYGLAGATDTQYF
TRBJ2-1 | - | 12 | TRBV29-1 | - | TGCAGCGCCTCGACAGACTACAATGAGCAGTTCTTC | CSASTDYNEQFF
TRBJ2-1 | TRBD2 | 15 | TRBV7-9 | - | TGTGCCAGCAGCCCAACTAGCGGGGGGGCCTCTGAGCAGTTCTTC | CASSPTSGGASEQFF
TRBJ1-5 | - | 16 | TRBV5-1 | - | TGCGCCAGCAGCTTGGGGGCTGGCGGGAGCAATCAGCCCCAGCATTTT | CASSLGAGGSNQPQHF
TRBJ2-3 | - | 10 | TRBV30 | - | TGTGCCTGGCGCACAGATACGCAGTATTTT | CAWRTDTQYF
TRBJ2-7 | TRBD2 | 15 | TRBV27 | - | TGTGCCAGCAACACTCTAGCGGGGGGGCTCTACGAGCAGTACTTC | CASNTLAGGLYEQYF
TRBJ1-1 | - | 11 | TRBV6-5 | few | TGTGCCAGCAGCGAAGGAGTTGAAGCTTTCTTT | CASSEGVEAFF
TRBJ1-6 | TRBD1 | 17 | TRBV4-3 | - | TGCGCCAGCAGCCAAGCGTTGTGGGGGACAGATAATTCACCCCTCCACTTT | CASSQALWGTDNSPLHF
TRBJ1-2 | - | 13 | TRBV27 | - | TGTGCCAGCAGCCGCAGGGATGGCTATGGCTACACCTTC | CASSRRDGYGYTF
TRBJ2-7 | TRBD1 | 13 | TRBV27 | - | TGTGCCAGCAGTTTAAGGACAGGGCGGGAGCAGTACTTC | CASSLRTGREQYF
TRBJ1-2 | TRBD1 | 15 | TRBV4-1 | few | TGCGCCAGCAGCCAAGTCCCGGGACAGGGCTATGGCTACACCTTC | CASSQVPGQGYGYTF
TRBJ2-7 | TRBD1 | 16 | TRBV7-9 | few | TGTGCCAGCAGCTTAGCACCGGGACAGGGGGCTTACGAGCAGTACTTC | CASSLAPGQGAYEQYF
TRBJ2-1 | - | 14 | TRBV10-3 | - | TGTGCCACTACAGGGCAAAGCTTAACGGGTGAGCAGTTCTTC | CATTGQSLTGEQFF
TRBJ1-2 | - | 13 | TRBV25-1 | - | TGTGCCAGCAGTGAGAGCACTAACTATGGCTACACCTTC | CASSESTNYGYTF
TRBJ2-5 | - | 13 | TRBV5-1 | few | TGCGCCAGCAGCCTCCTTTCGGAAGAGACCCAGTACTTC | CASSLLSEETQYF
TRBJ2-5 | TRBD2 | 16 | TRBV5-4 | - | TGTGCCAGCAGCCGAGATAGCGGGGGTTGGGAAGAGACCCAGTACTTC | CASSRDSGGWEETQYF
TRBJ2-5 | TRBD1 | 12 | TRBV29-1 | - | TGCAGCACTTCGGACAGGGCGGAGACCCAGTACTTC | CSTSDRAETQYF
TRBJ1-4 | - | 11 | TRBV6-5 | - | TGTGCCAGCAGCACACAAGGAAAACTGTTTTTT | CASSTQGKLFF
TRBJ2-6 | TRBD1 | 16 | TRBV29-1 | - | TGCAGCGTTGCCGCCGGGACAGGGGTAGGGGCCAACGTCCTGACTTTC | CSVAAGTGVGANVLTF
TRBJ2-1 | - | 11 | TRBV4-2 | once | TGTGCCAGCAGCATGCAGGGTGAGCAGTTCTTC | CASSMQGEQFF
TRBJ2-2 | TRBD1 | 17 | TRBV19 | - | TGTGCCAGTATAAAGGGGGCCGGGACGGTGAACACCGGGGAGCTGTTTTTT | CASIKGAGTVNTGELFF
TRBJ2-7 | TRBD1 | 12 | TRBV7-2 | - | TGTGCCACGGCCCGGACAGGAGGCGAGCAGTACTTC | CATARTGGEQYF
TRBJ1-6 | TRBD1 | 16 | TRBV7-9 | once | TGTGCCAGCAGCTTATTTCGGGGACAGGGAAATTCACCCCTCCACTTT | CASSLFRGQGNSPLHF
TRBJ1-1 | TRBD1 | 16 | TRBV30 | - | TGTGCCTGGAGTGCCCGACAATTACAGGGGATGGGTGAAGCTTTCTTT | CAWSARQLQGMGEAFF
TRBJ2-1 | - | 14 | TRBV12-5 | - | TGTGCTAGTGGTGTAGGGGACGATCGGAATGAGCAGTTCTTC | CASGVGDDRNEQFF
TRBJ1-2 | - | 13 | TRBV25-1 | - | TGTGCCAGCAGTTCTCCGGACATTTATGGCTACACCTTC | CASSSPDIYGYTF
TRBJ2-5 | TRBD1 | 15 | TRBV14 | - | TGTGCCAGCAGCGCCCGACAGGGGACCGGGGAGACCCAGTACTTC | CASSARQGTGETQYF
TRBJ2-3 | - | 13 | TRBV29-1 | - | TGCAGCGTTGGTGGGCTCTCCAAAGATACGCAGTATTTT | CSVGGLSKDTQYF
TRBJ1-6 | TRBD1 | 14 | TRBV7-8 | few | TGTGCCAGCTCGACAGGGACTGTGGATTCACCCCTCCACTTT | CASSTGTVDSPLHF
TRBJ2-7 | TRBD1 | 15 | TRBV5-6 | - | TGTGCCAGCAGCCCTACCGTGGGACAGGGATACGAGCAGTACTTC | CASSPTVGQGYEQYF
TRBJ2-3 | - | 17 | TRBV5-6 | - | TGTGCCAGCAGCTCCCCTGCTGGGCGGACGACCACAGATACGCAGTATTTT | CASSSPAGRTTTDTQYF
TRBJ2-7 | - | 10 | TRBV28 | - | TGTGCCAGCAGTTTAACTGAGCAGTACTTC | CASSLTEQYF
TRBJ2-7 | TRBD1 | 12 | TRBV29-1 | few | TGCAGCGTTCGGCAGGGGGTGAGGGAGCAGTACTTC | CSVRQGVREQYF
TRBJ1-1 | TRBD1 | 15 | TRBV19 | - | TGTGCCAGTAGTACGCACGGACAGGGTGGCACTGAAGCTTTCTTT | CASSTHGQGGTEAFF
TRBJ2-5 | - | 13 | TRBV10-3 | - | TGTGCCATCAGTGAGCTCGGCCAAGAGACCCAGTACTTC | CAISELGQETQYF
TRBJ2-5 | - | 14 | TRBV2 | many | TGTGCCAGCAGTGAAGCGCTTAGCGGTGAGACCCAGTACTTC | CASSEALSGETQYF
TRBJ2-1 | - | 15 | TRBV5-4 | - | TGTGCCAGCAGCTTGGGTGGTAGCTCCTACAATGAGCAGTTCTTC | CASSLGGSSYNEQFF
TRBJ2-5 | - | 12 | TRBV29-1 | few | TGCAGCGCAGGCCGGTTCCAAGAGACCCAGTACTTC | CSAGRFQETQYF
TRBJ2-7 | - | 13 | TRBV6-5 | once | TGTGCCAGCACTCCGGTGGGGAGCCGCGAGCAGTACTTC | CASTPVGSREQYF
TRBJ2-2 | - | 14 | TRBV9 | few | TGTGCCAGCAGCGTCGGCAAGGTGGCCGGGGAGCTGTTTTTT | CASSVGKVAGELFF